Following are 10 T cell receptor beta chains from one sample sequenced in a study of prognosis after radiotherapy for stage I lung cancer. TCR beta CDR3 was amplified from genomic DNA by two-round multiplex PCR. The first round of PCR was done with primers that matched each TRBV and TRBJ gene. TCRdb re-derived calls from the multiplex PCR reads in MiXCR, one entry per CDR3 protein. This sample yields 30,000 or so distinct CDR3 sequences, of which around 30% are seen a single time; about 12% belongs to the top ten. The sample consisted of PBMCs, taken before or after stereotactic body radiation therapy (not recorded which). The receptors shown here come from a donor older than 45 with non-small cell lung cancer.

The table lists this clonotype with many counts. The gene calls are TRBV7-2 and TRBJ2-3; D might be TRBD1 or TRBD2, each matching 5 bases. This CDR3 comprises 13 residues. The ends were cut back, 5 bases at V and 12 bases at J, with 18 bases in the middle. Germline V gene data show CDR1 as SGHTA and CDR2 as FQGNSA. This CDR3 is CASSLRPGPLQYF. CDR3 DNA: TGTGCCAGCAGCCTACGACCGGGACCCCTCCAGTATTTT.

The sample holds many counts of this clonotype. The chain employs TRBV3-1 and TRBJ2-3, with 8 bases lining up with TRBD2. The trim removed 4 bases at V and 5 bases at J, leaving 11 bases unmatched. The CDR3 contains 16 residues. CDR1 is LGHDT and CDR2 is YNNKEL in the germline V gene (reference sequence). CDR3 amino acids: CASSPSAGRDIDTQYF. CDR3 coding DNA: TGTGCCAGCAGCCCCAGCGCCGGGAGGGATATAGATACGCAGTATTTT.

This clonotype came up many times. V is TRBV6-2 or TRBV6-3 and J is TRBJ1-2, with 10 bases identical to TRBD1. Germline assignment: CDR1 MNHEY and CDR2 SVGEGT. Trimming removed 7 bases from V and 9 bases from J; junction bases left unmatched: 14. The CDR3 covers 15 residues. DNA of the CDR3: TGTGCCAGCACTAAGGGACAGGGGCTTTGGGATAGCTACACCTTC. Amino acids: CASTKGQGLWDSYTF.

This clonotype was counted ten times or more. The J gene is TRBJ1-1, the V gene TRBV6-9; no reliable D call. CDR1 is MNHGY, CDR2 SVAAGI, per germline. With 3 bases removed from V and 2 bases from J, the gap between germline ends came to 4 bases. This CDR3 is built from 12 residues. The CDR3 is CASSYYNTEAFF. CDR3 in DNA: TGTGCCAGCAGTTACTATAACACTGAAGCTTTCTTT.

About this clonotype itself: A much larger clone differs by one base, so this may be a read error. This chain links TRBV7-6 with TRBJ1-4, with 8 bases that match TRBD1. V was pared by 5 bases and J by 7 bases, with 12 bases of the junction left unmatched. Germline V gene data show CDR1 as SGHVS and CDR2 as FNYEAQ. This CDR3 comprises 16 residues. The CDR3 here is CASSLYPQGAGEKLFF. CDR3 DNA: TGTGCCAGCAGCCTATACCCCCAGGGGGCGGGTGAAAAACTGTTTTTT.

Judged by abundance, this clonotype is medium-sized. This rearrangement joins TRBV5-1 to TRBJ1-2; 7 bases fit TRBD1. The germline CDR1 and CDR2 sequences are SGHRS and YFSETQ. The CDR3 consists of 13 residues. Unmatched junction bases numbered 1, after V lost 3 bases and J lost 2 bases. The CDR3 reads CASSSTGNYGYTF. CDR3 DNA sequence: TGCGCCAGCAGCTCGACAGGGAACTATGGCTACACCTTC.

CDR3 loop: CASSLAGDSNQPQHF. In nucleotides, the CDR3 is TGTGCCAGCAGCCTCGCCGGGGATAGCAATCAGCCCCAGCATTTT. The chain recombines TRBV7-6 with TRBJ1-5; D remains ambiguous. CDR3 length: 15 residues. Germline CDR1 and CDR2: SGHVS and FNYEAQ. The V end was cut by 5 bases, the J end by 0 bases, with 11 bases between.

This clonotype was found many times. This sequence joins TRBV7-8 and TRBJ2-5; D not resolved. CDR1 SGHVS and CDR2 FQNEAQ come from the germline V gene. Deletions cut 5 bases from V and 2 bases from J, with 18 bases between. This CDR3 comprises 16 residues. Here the CDR3 DNA reads TGTGCCAGCAGCCCCTACCTAAAGAAGCTACAAGAGACCCAGTACTTC. Encoded protein: CASSPYLKKLQETQYF.

On this clonotype: Just one base apart from a much larger clone, this may be a read error. The chain carries TRBV5-5 and TRBJ1-1; no definite D call. Trimming took 0 bases from V and 0 from J, leaving 9 bases between them. The germline V gene has CDR1 SGHKS and CDR2 YYEKEE (reference sequence). The CDR3 sequence is 15 residues long. The CDR3 protein is CASSLGKPLNTEAFF. The CDR3 DNA sequence: TGTGCCAGCAGCTTGGGAAAGCCTCTGAACACTGAAGCTTTCTTT.

This clonotype is medium-sized by share. This rearrangement joins TRBV11-1 to TRBJ1-1; D is unclear. The V gene's germline CDR1 is SGHAT and CDR2 FQDESV (reference sequence). The CDR3 spans 15 residues. Trimming removed 8 bases at V and 5 bases at J, with 21 bases between. The CDR3 loop is CASRGRPPAGTEAFF. DNA for the CDR3: TGTGCCAGCCGCGGTCGACCCCCGGCTGGAACTGAAGCTTTCTTT.